The 13 T cell receptor beta chains in this list originate from one sample, sequenced in a study of early T cells in non-severe SARS-CoV-2 infection. TCRdb fed the 5' RACE reads into MiXCR, producing one record per CDR3 protein. This sample has tens of thousands of distinct CDR3 sequences; about 12% occur once, and the top ten carry approximately 9.1%. The specimen was whole blood. The receptors were gathered from an adult who was a healthcare worker with PCR-confirmed SARS-CoV-2 infection or an uninfected control (not recorded which).

J is TRBJ2-2 and V is TRBV29-1; the match to TRBD2 covers 10 bases. The J segment lost 4 bases and the V segment lost 5 bases, leaving 4 bases of the junction unmatched. This CDR3 contains 14 residues. Germline lookup yields CDR1 SQVTM and CDR2 ANQGSEA. The CDR3 DNA follows: TGCAGCGTTAGGCCTAGCGGGAGCACCGGGGAGCTGTTTTTT. Translating gives CSVRPSGSTGELFF.

The chain carries TRBV7-3 and TRBJ2-3, with TRBD1 matching 7 bases. V lost 7 bases, J lost 2 bases, and 6 bases stayed unmatched. CDR1 is SGHTA and CDR2 is FQGTGA in the germline V gene. This CDR3 has 14 amino acids. The CDR3 region has the DNA TGTGCCAGCACCCCGGGACAGACCACAGATACGCAGTATTTT. Translation: CASTPGQTTDTQYF.

This clonotype was seen more than once but under ten times. J is TRBJ2-3 and V is TRBV11-2, with TRBD2 identical over 15 bases. Per the germline V gene, CDR1 is SGHAT and CDR2 is FQNNGV. This CDR3 spans 16 amino acids. V lost 5 bases and J lost 4; bases outside the gene matches: 4. CDR3 in amino acids: CASSPGLAGGADTQYF. The CDR3 DNA is TGTGCCAGCAGCCCTGGACTAGCGGGGGGGGCAGATACGCAGTATTTT. Supplemented by reference TRBV11-2 and TRBJ2-3, the full variable domain reads EAGVAQSPRYKIIEKRQSVAFWCNPISGHATLYWYQQILGQGPKLLIQFQNNGVVDDSQLPKDRFSAERLKGVDSTLKIQPAKLEDSAVYLCASSPGLAGGADTQYFGPGTRLTVL.

J is TRBJ1-4 and V is TRBV15; D is uncertain. V lost 0 bases and J lost 0, with 8 bases in between. The CDR3 sequence is 16 residues long. Germline CDR1 and CDR2: LNHNV and YYDKDF (reference sequence). CDR3 in amino acids: CATSRDETATNEKLFF. The CDR3 DNA reads as TGTGCCACCAGCAGAGATGAAACAGCAACTAATGAAAAACTGTTTTTT.

The table lists this clonotype with many counts. This chain uses TRBV29-1 with TRBJ1-1; D remains unclear. The germline V and J ends were trimmed by 4 bases and 0 bases, with 15 bases remaining between them. This CDR3 contains 15 residues. CDR1 is SQVTM and CDR2 is ANQGSEA in the germline V gene. The CDR3 DNA reads TGCAGCGTTGGGCGAGGGTCAGCAATGAACACTGAAGCTTTCTTT. This translates into CSVGRGSAMNTEAFF.

The sample holds many counts of this clonotype. The chain employs TRBV28 and TRBJ1-5; no reliable D call. This CDR3 has 15 residues. Trimming stripped 5 bases from V and 1 base from J, with 12 bases between. Germline V gene data show CDR1 as MDHEN and CDR2 as SYDVKM. The DNA of the CDR3 is TGTGCCAGCAGTCTTCATTCTGGGAGCAATCAGCCCCAGCATTTT. This sequence encodes CASSLHSGSNQPQHF.

This clonotype has only a few counts. V gene TRBV3-1 combines with J gene TRBJ2-1, with D uncertain. The CDR3 length is 13 residues. V dropped 1 base and J dropped 3 bases, with 4 bases sitting between them. The germline CDR1 and CDR2 sequences are LGHDT and YNNKEL (reference sequence). Here the CDR3 DNA reads TGTGCCAGCAGCCAAGGACTCTACAATGAGCAGTTCTTC. This codes for CASSQGLYNEQFF.

This clonotype turned up a few times. The CDR3 reads CALTGVTEAFF. The CDR3 region has the DNA TGTGCCTTGACAGGGGTCACTGAAGCTTTCTTT. The chain employs TRBV30 and TRBJ1-1; 8 bases are shared with TRBD1. The germline gives CDR1 GTSNPN, CDR2 SVGIG (reference sequence). The junction had 2 bases not matched to a gene; V was cut back by 7 bases and J by 4 bases. The CDR3 is 11 amino acids.

This clonotype was observed at least ten times. The genes are TRBV12-3 or TRBV12-4 and TRBJ2-5, with D possibly being TRBD2 (5 bases). V shed 6 bases and J shed 7 bases, with 18 bases lying between them. This CDR3 spans 14 amino acids. The CDR3 region has the DNA TGTGCCAGCAGACCCTCGGGCCCCCGGGGGACCCAGTACTTC. Amino acid sequence: CASRPSGPRGTQYF.

This clonotype was detected only a few times. This rearrangement joins TRBV12-3 or TRBV12-4 to TRBJ1-1; 7 bases map to TRBD1. The junction had 15 bases not matched to a gene; V was cut back by 7 bases and J by 1 base. CDR3 size: 17 residues. The CDR3 loop is CASKPGGQGHGNTEAFF. The CDR3 DNA is TGTGCCAGCAAGCCAGGGGGGCAGGGCCACGGGAACACTGAAGCTTTCTTT.

This clonotype was seen repeatedly, ten times or more. The chain recombines TRBV5-1 with TRBJ1-1, with a possible D match to TRBD1 (6 bases). Trimming removed 0 bases at V and 0 bases at J, with 9 bases between. This CDR3 contains 15 residues. Germline CDR1 and CDR2: SGHRS and YFSETQ. CDR3 coding DNA: TGCGCCAGCAGCTTGGAAGGGGGTCTGAACACTGAAGCTTTCTTT. This gives the protein CASSLEGGLNTEAFF.

The chain recombines TRBV28 with TRBJ1-3; no reliable D call. V dropped 5 bases and J dropped 11 bases, with 10 bases sitting between them. The CDR3 loop spans 11 amino acids. The germline CDR1 and CDR2 sequences are MDHEN and SYDVKM. Here the CDR3 DNA reads TGTGCCAGCAGTGATCCACGGGCCATATATTTT. It yields the protein CASSDPRAIYF.

The sample holds a few counts of this clonotype. The chain recombines TRBV18 with TRBJ1-2, with 8 bases lining up with TRBD1. Germline assignment: CDR1 KGHSH and CDR2 LQKENI. CDR3 length: 13 residues. V shed 6 bases, J shed 3 bases, and the junction held 3 bases outside the gene matches. For the CDR3, the DNA is TGTGCCAGCTCGTCGACAGGGGACTATGGCTACACCTTC. Translating it yields CASSSTGDYGYTF.